This TCR beta chain was identified during a study of graft-versus-host responses after intestinal transplantation. Germline V gives CDR1 LGHNA, CDR2 YNFKEQ. The CDR3 covers 15 residues. V lost 1 base and J 5 bases, leaving 14 bases between the germline ends. TCRdb's copy holds only in-frame clones and misses some; the assay was immunoSEQ multiplex PCR. The table includes about 15,000 clones, roughly 68% detected once. Lymphocytes (intraepithelial and lamina propria) were released by processing the graft tissue. Sequencing was performed on ileum tissue, taken just over 700 days after intestinal transplantation. This clonotype originated in a human patient who received an intestinal transplant, so some T cells may come from the graft donor. The chain carries TRBV4-2 and TRBJ2-5, with a tentative D call TRBD2 (6 bases). The DNA for the CDR3 is TGTGCCAGCAGCCAAGGACTAGAAGTGAGGGAGACCCAGTACTTC. Amino acid sequence: CASSQGLEVRETQYF.